This note documents a single TCR beta chain sequence. Its antigen is still unknown. The CDR3 covers 13 residues. J lost 5 bases, V lost 7 bases, and 7 bases had no gene match. Measured with immunoSEQ multiplex PCR; TCRdb has only the in-frame clones, and not every one. The sample has 9,300 or so clones; 82% are singletons. Time point given: 2015-2016 season, pre-vaccination. These data originate in a study of follicular helper T cells after annual influenza vaccination. Study results and caveats: Recurrent ICOS+CD38+ cTfh clonotypes included tetramer and AIM influenza-specific ones.

This TCR was recovered from an adult who received the influenza vaccine. The input for sequencing was CXCR5+ CD38- circulating T follicular helper cells from blood, taken on the day of influenza vaccination. Sample subset: circulating Tfh, non-naive CD4+CXCR5+PD-1+ (ICOS+CD38+ or ICOS-CD38-). This chain connects TRBV23-1 to TRBJ2-7; 8 bases align to TRBD1. TRBV23-1 has ORF status, its function being uncertain. CDR3 bases: TGCGCCAGCATTGGACAGGGTGTCGACGAGCAGTACTTC. It specifies CASIGQGVDEQYF.